These 19 T cell receptor beta chains share one sample of origin, sequenced in a study of T-cell memory formation after mild COVID-19. TCRdb called the 5' RACE reads again in MiXCR, with one record for every CDR3 protein. Here the sample spans fewer than 250,000 distinct CDR3 sequences, 15% to 17% being singletons. Sequencing input: PBMCs or a T cell subset sorted from them (not recorded which). Receptors were obtained from an adult woman who had mild COVID-19 (a few samples of this study predate the infection). Cell type and time point are not known.

The V and J genes are TRBV11-3 and TRBJ2-6; 7 bases line up with TRBD1. The germline V gene has CDR1 SGHNT and CDR2 YENEEA. The CDR3 loop spans 23 amino acids. Germline trimming cut 5 bases from V and 1 base from J; bases unmatched to any gene: 26. DNA of the CDR3: TGTGCCAGCAGCCGAGAGGGGTATGGGACAGCCCTTTCCGTAGTTTCTGGGGCCAACGTCCTGACTTTC. Its protein is CASSREGYGTALSVVSGANVLTF.

This clonotype was found a few times. The chain is built from TRBV4-2 and TRBJ2-5; D perhaps matches TRBD2 (7 bases). V lost 1 base and J 5 bases, leaving 17 bases between the germline ends. This CDR3 comprises 16 residues. Germline CDR1 reads LGHNA; CDR2 reads YNFKEQ. The CDR3 is CASSQGGGGSGETQYF. DNA for the CDR3: TGTGCCAGCAGCCAAGGCGGGGGCGGGAGCGGGGAGACCCAGTACTTC.

This clonotype was found many times. The chain employs TRBV20-1 and TRBJ2-3; no clear D gene. The ends were cut back, 6 bases at V and 2 bases at J, with 3 bases in the middle. Germline-derived CDR1 and CDR2 are DFQATT and SNEGSKA (reference sequence). This CDR3 comprises 10 residues. The CDR3: CSALTDTQYF. As DNA, the CDR3 is TGCAGTGCCCTCACAGATACGCAGTATTTT.

The V call is TRBV10-3, the J call TRBJ2-1; possible D gene TRBD2, 5 bases. The CDR3 is made up of 15 amino acids. The V gene lost 1 base and the J gene lost 4 bases, with 11 bases spanning the gap. Germline V gives CDR1 ENHRY, CDR2 SYGVKD. The CDR3 sequence: CAISEWASGYNEQFF. CDR3 nucleotides: TGTGCCATCAGTGAGTGGGCATCGGGGTACAATGAGCAGTTCTTC.

The CDR3 protein is CSARVGVLYNEQFF. DNA of the CDR3: TGCAGTGCTAGAGTGGGGGTTTTGTACAATGAGCAGTTCTTC. This chain uses TRBV20-1 with TRBJ2-1; D may match TRBD1 or TRBD2 (5 bases each). V lost 1 base and J 4 bases, leaving 11 bases between the germline ends. The CDR3 is made up of 14 amino acids. Germline CDR1 reads DFQATT; CDR2 reads SNEGSKA (reference sequence).

This clonotype was seen a handful of times. This chain joins TRBV6-2 or TRBV6-3 and TRBJ1-2, with D uncertain. Trimming removed 5 bases from V and 7 bases from J, with 17 bases in between. Germline loops: CDR1 MNHEY, CDR2 SVGEGT. The CDR3 totals 14 residues. CDR3 region: CASSLELSRTGYTF. The CDR3 nucleotides read TGTGCCAGCAGTCTGGAATTGTCGAGGACTGGCTACACCTTC.

This chain connects TRBV11-1 to TRBJ2-1; 10 bases fit TRBD2. From germline, CDR1 is SGHAT and CDR2 FQDESV (reference sequence). V gave up 5 bases and J gave up 0 bases; unmatched junction bases: 4. The CDR3 spans 16 residues. CDR3 coding DNA: TGTGCCAGCAGCATCCGGACTAGCGGCTCCTACAATGAGCAGTTCTTC. This translates into CASSIRTSGSYNEQFF.

The CDR3 is CASLPAGAKNIQYF. The CDR3 coding sequence is TGTGCCAGCTTACCGGCAGGAGCCAAAAACATTCAGTACTTC. This chain joins TRBV18 and TRBJ2-4, with D unresolved. Looked up from germline, CDR1 is KGHSH and CDR2 is LQKENI. This CDR3 contains 14 residues. The V end lost 7 bases, the J end lost 0 bases, and 10 bases lay between the germline ends. The entire variable domain, with the rest obtained from reference TRBV18 and TRBJ2-4, is as follows: NAGVMQNPRHLVRRRGQEARLRCSPMKGHSHVYWYRQLPEEGLKFMVYLQKENIIDESGMPKERFSAEFPKEGPSILRIQQVVRGDSAAYFCASLPAGAKNIQYFGAGTRLSVL.

This clonotype came up a few times. The rearrangement joins TRBV18 to TRBJ2-5; D is possibly TRBD1 (7 bases). Between the trimmed V and J ends, which lost 3 bases and 5 bases, there was a span of 19 bases. CDR3 length: 16 residues. Germline values: CDR1 KGHSH, CDR2 LQKENI. The CDR3 sequence is CASSPRPGQAGETQYF. CDR3 bases: TGTGCCAGCTCACCGAGGCCCGGACAGGCGGGGGAGACCCAGTACTTC.

The chain combines TRBV20-1 with TRBJ2-5, with unresolved D. Trimming cost V 0 bases and J 5 bases, with 10 bases left between them. The CDR3 spans 13 residues. Germline CDR1 DFQATT, CDR2 SNEGSKA (reference sequence). The CDR3 nucleotides read TGCAGTGCTAGAGATCCAGGCGGTGAGACCCAGTACTTC. It specifies CSARDPGGETQYF.

This clonotype appeared a few times. The chain joins TRBV7-9 to TRBJ1-1; tentatively, D is TRBD1 (6 bases). The germline CDR1 and CDR2 sequences are SEHNR and FQNEAQ (reference sequence). The CDR3 extends over 12 amino acids. Trimming removed 0 bases at V and 11 bases at J, with 10 bases between. The CDR3: CASSLAQGMAFF. The CDR3 nucleotides read TGTGCCAGCAGCTTAGCGCAGGGGATGGCTTTCTTT.

This clonotype was picked up many times. The chain carries TRBV7-8 and TRBJ2-7, with 11 nucleotides matching TRBD2. The CDR3 has 16 amino acids. V shed 6 bases, J shed 7 bases, and the junction held 14 bases outside the gene matches. Germline V lookup: CDR1 SGHVS, CDR2 FQNEAQ. The CDR3 region has the DNA TGTGCCAGCAGTACGCCGGGACTAGCGGTCCCTAGGGAGCAGTACTTC. Translating it yields CASSTPGLAVPREQYF.

This chain connects TRBV7-2 to TRBJ2-4; 9 bases map to TRBD2. Germline CDR1 and CDR2: SGHTA and FQGNSA. The V and J ends lost 6 bases and 3 bases, in that order; junction bases with no gene match: 12. CDR3 size: 17 residues. CDR3 amino acids: CASREGMRGRGKNIQYF. CDR3 DNA: TGTGCCAGCAGGGAAGGGATGCGCGGGAGGGGCAAAAACATTCAGTACTTC.

To note about this clonotype: Since a much larger clone is just one base distant, this may be a read error. The chain has TRBV7-2 and TRBJ1-2, with 9 bases lining up with TRBD1. CDR1 is SGHTA, CDR2 FQGNSA, per germline. CDR3 length: 19 residues. The CDR3 nucleotides are TGTGACAGCAGCTTAGTTGTAGGGACAGGGATAACAGCTAACTATGGCTACACCTTC. Translated, it gives CDSSLVVGTGITANYGYTF.

The CDR3 sequence: CASTPYTTVEKLFF. The CDR3 DNA sequence: TGTGCCAGCACCCCCTATACGACGGTTGAAAAACTGTTTTTT. The V and J genes are TRBV7-9 and TRBJ1-4, with D uncertain. Trimming took off 7 bases at V and 7 bases at J, with 16 bases between the two ends. The length of the CDR3 is 14 residues. The germline V gene encodes CDR1 SEHNR and CDR2 FQNEAQ (reference sequence).

The V call is TRBV27, the J call TRBJ2-6; D possibly uses TRBD1 or TRBD2 (5 bases each). The CDR3 is made up of 15 amino acids. CDR1 and CDR2 (germline): MNHEY, SMNVEV (reference sequence). V dropped 4 bases and J dropped 0 bases, with 7 bases sitting between them. The CDR3 nucleotides read TGTGCCAGCAGTTGGGACCTCTCTGGGGCCAACGTCCTGACTTTC. Its protein product is CASSWDLSGANVLTF.

V is TRBV20-1 and J is TRBJ2-2, with D perhaps being TRBD1 or TRBD2 (5 bases each). The germline gives CDR1 DFQATT, CDR2 SNEGSKA (reference sequence). V gave up 0 bases and J gave up 2 bases, with 16 bases separating them. The CDR3 is 17 amino acids. CDR3 protein: CSAREKGRLVNTGELFF. Written as DNA, the CDR3 is TGCAGTGCTAGAGAGAAGGGACGGCTAGTAAACACCGGGGAGCTGTTTTTT.

This clonotype showed up many times. For the CDR3, the DNA is TGTGCCAGCAGTTCCCCGGCTGGGGCCAACGTCCTGACTTTC. As protein: CASSSPAGANVLTF. This chain connects TRBV27 to TRBJ2-6, with D unclear. The CDR3 extends over 14 amino acids. The germline CDR1 and CDR2 sequences are MNHEY and SMNVEV (reference sequence). The V gene lost 4 bases and the J gene lost 2 bases, with 6 bases spanning the gap.

This clonotype was observed a few times. J is TRBJ2-7 and V is TRBV20-1; D is perhaps TRBD1 or TRBD2 (6 bases each). The length of the CDR3 is 11 residues. CDR1 is DFQATT and CDR2 is SNEGSKA in the germline V gene (reference sequence). Deletions cut 0 bases from V and 9 bases from J, with 9 bases between. Here the CDR3 DNA reads TGCAGTGCTAGAGATAAGGGGGGGCAGTACTTC. Its protein is CSARDKGGQYF.